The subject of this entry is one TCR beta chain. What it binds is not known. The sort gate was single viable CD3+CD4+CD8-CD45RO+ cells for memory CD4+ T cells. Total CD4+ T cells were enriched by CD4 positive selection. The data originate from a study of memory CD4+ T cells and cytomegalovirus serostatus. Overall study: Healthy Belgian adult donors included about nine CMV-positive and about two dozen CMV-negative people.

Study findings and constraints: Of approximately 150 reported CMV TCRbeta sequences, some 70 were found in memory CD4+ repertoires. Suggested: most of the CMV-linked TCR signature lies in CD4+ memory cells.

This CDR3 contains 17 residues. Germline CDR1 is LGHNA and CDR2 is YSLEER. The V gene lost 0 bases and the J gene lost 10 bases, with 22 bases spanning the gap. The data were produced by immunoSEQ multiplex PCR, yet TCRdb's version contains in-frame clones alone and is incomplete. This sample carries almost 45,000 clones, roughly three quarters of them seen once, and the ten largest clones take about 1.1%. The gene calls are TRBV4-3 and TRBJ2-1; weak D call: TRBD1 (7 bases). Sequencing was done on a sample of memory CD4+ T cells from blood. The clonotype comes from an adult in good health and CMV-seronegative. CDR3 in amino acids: CASSQEYEGQGGREQFF. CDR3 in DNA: TGCGCCAGCAGCCAAGAATATGAGGGTCAGGGGGGAAGGGAGCAGTTCTTC.